These 10 T cell receptor beta chains share one sample of origin, sequenced in a study of a mutant IDH1 vaccine in newly diagnosed glioma. The repertoire was sequenced with immunoSEQ multiplex PCR; TCRdb's copy has only in-frame clones and lacks some. The table includes around 56,000 clones, about three quarters detected once. The antigens for these receptors are not known. The time point is: week 23, last vaccination. Vaccination used 300 ug of mutant IDH1 20-mer peptide per dose, with topical imiquimod. The source was PBMCs, collected from a glioma patient whose treatment included an IDH1 peptide vaccine. All receptors derive from a woman aged 40 to 50 with glioma. Some clones in this sample may be carry-over from other donors' samples.

This clone has a single count. The chain joins TRBV10-3 to TRBJ1-2, with 8 bases fitting TRBD1. V lost 6 bases, J lost 2 bases, and 5 bases stayed unmatched. CDR3 length: 14 residues. In germline, CDR1 is ENHRY, CDR2 SYGVKD. Here the CDR3 reads CAISPRTGNYGYTF. Here the CDR3 DNA reads TGTGCCATCAGCCCTCGGACAGGGAACTATGGCTACACCTTC.

The chain carries TRBV30 and TRBJ1-1; D uncertain. Germline V gene data show CDR1 as GTSNPN and CDR2 as SVGIG (reference sequence). The CDR3 runs 13 residues. Trimming took off 8 bases at V and 3 bases at J, with 16 bases between the two ends. As DNA, the CDR3 is TGTGCCGGTAGGCGGCACCTGGACACTGAAGCTTTCTTT. Protein sequence: CAGRRHLDTEAFF.

The V call is TRBV18, the J call TRBJ1-5; 11 positions agree with TRBD1. Germline assignment: CDR1 KGHSH and CDR2 LQKENI. The CDR3 spans 15 residues. V shed 3 bases and J 6 bases; nucleotides not matched to a gene: 4. CDR3 bases: TGTGCCAGCTCACCTACGGGACAGGGGGGTCAGCCCCAGCATTTT. Its translation: CASSPTGQGGQPQHF.

The chain recombines TRBV7-2 with TRBJ2-5; D is unclear. V gave up 0 bases and J gave up 9 bases, with 8 bases separating them. Looked up from germline, CDR1 is SGHTA and CDR2 is FQGNSA. The CDR3 sequence is 12 residues long. The CDR3, as DNA: TGTGCCAGCAGCTTAGCGCTAACGGCCCAGTACTTC. Residues: CASSLALTAQYF.

This clone appeared a few times. The chain is built from TRBV11-2 and TRBJ2-7; TRBD2 agrees at 13 bases. The ends lost 2 bases at V and 3 bases at J; junction bases unmatched: 7. Looked up from germline, CDR1 is SGHAT and CDR2 is FQNNGV. CDR3 length equals 17 residues. CDR3 sequence (DNA): TGTGCCAGCAGCTTAATCACTAGCGGGGGGGCCAACTACGAGCAGTACTTC. Its protein is CASSLITSGGANYEQYF.

The V call is TRBV30, the J call TRBJ1-6, with TRBD1 identical over 8 bases. V lost 5 bases, J lost 7 bases, and 4 bases stayed unmatched. Germline CDR1 GTSNPN, CDR2 SVGIG (reference sequence). This CDR3 spans 13 amino acids. CDR3 nucleotide sequence: TGTGCCTGGGACCGGACAGGGAATTCACCCCTCCACTTT. It is translated as CAWDRTGNSPLHF.

This chain links TRBV19 with TRBJ1-5, with 7 bases identical to TRBD1. The CDR3 sequence is 14 residues long. Germline trimming cut 5 bases from V and 3 bases from J; bases unmatched to any gene: 4. The germline V gene encodes CDR1 LNHDA and CDR2 SQIVND (reference sequence). In DNA, the CDR3 is TGTGCCAGTAGTCCAAGGGGGCACAATCAGCCCCAGCATTTT. Its protein product is CASSPRGHNQPQHF.

The genes are TRBV10-2 and TRBJ2-5, with D tentatively TRBD2 (6 bases). V gave up 5 bases and J gave up 4 bases, with 11 bases separating them. Germline loops: CDR1 WSHSY, CDR2 SAAADI. The CDR3 sequence is 13 residues long. CDR3 protein: CASSSLGGETQYF. In DNA, the CDR3 is TGCGCCAGCAGTAGCCTCGGGGGAGAGACCCAGTACTTC.

V gene TRBV7-9 combines with J gene TRBJ2-1, with 11 nucleotides matching TRBD2. This CDR3 contains 14 residues. V gave up 9 bases and J gave up 2 bases; unmatched junction bases: 3. Germline V gene sequence: CDR1 SEHNR, CDR2 FQNEAQ (reference sequence). The CDR3 loop reads CASSGGGTYNEQFF. The CDR3 nucleotides read TGTGCCAGTAGCGGGGGGGGAACCTACAATGAGCAGTTCTTC.

The J gene is TRBJ2-7, the V gene TRBV18, with a tentative D call TRBD1 (6 bases). The germline V gene has CDR1 KGHSH and CDR2 LQKENI. V was pared by 5 bases and J by 3 bases, with 11 bases between. The CDR3 consists of 13 residues. The CDR3 loop reads CASSTGFGYEQYF. The DNA of the CDR3 is TGTGCCAGCTCAACAGGGTTCGGCTACGAGCAGTACTTC.